This TCR beta chain was sequenced for a study of cytomegalovirus exposure and HLA in healthy donors. Study findings and constraints: A previous analysis found most TCR beta V segments productive roughly 87% or roughly 30% of the time.

There are a few counts of this clone. Its antigen remains unknown. Primers: 60 Vbeta forward and 13 Jbeta reverse. Profiled with immunoSEQ multiplex PCR; TCRdb holds only in-frame clones, not every one. The sample lists around 90,000 clones; around 67% were seen once. The source material was PBMCs. The TCR was taken from a human donor in good health.

The CDR3 loop is CASSWLVSGSNQPQHF. The DNA of the CDR3 is TGTGCCAGCAGTTGGCTGGTTTCCGGGAGCAATCAGCCCCAGCATTTT. The chain uses TRBV28 and TRBJ1-5; D is unclear. V gave up 4 bases and J gave up 1 base, with 14 bases separating them. Germline V lookup: CDR1 MDHEN, CDR2 SYDVKM. This CDR3 region has 16 residues.